These T cell receptor beta chains were read from a single sample in a study of control samples from healthy donors and cancer patients. Method: immunoSEQ multiplex PCR; TCRdb's copy keeps in-frame clones and lacks some. The sample lists fewer than 150,000 clones, 80% to 95% occurring once. Sequencing input: blood. The receptors derive from a woman between 18 and 29 years old in good health. The CDR3 runs from the conserved cysteine through the conserved F or W. D genes are given only for firm matches. Clone size appears in some rows only: once, few, many, or a class for an expanded clone.

J gene	clone size	D gene	V gene	CDR3 protein	CDR3 DNA
TRBJ1-2	.	.	TRBV6-5	CASSLFPLLEGYTF	TGTGCCAGCAGTTTATTTCCTCTTCTGGAGGGCTACACCTTC
TRBJ2-3	.	TRBD1	TRBV27	CASSLVGPGTGHTDTQYF	TGTGCCAGCAGTTTAGTAGGGCCCGGGACAGGGCACACAGATACGCAGTATTTT
TRBJ2-7	.	.	TRBV4-2	CASSQETVSYEQYF	TGTGCCAGCAGCCAAGAGACGGTCTCCTACGAGCAGTACTTC
TRBJ2-3	.	TRBD2	TRBV19	CASSFEGGTQYF	TGTGCCAGTAGTTTTGAGGGAGGGACGCAGTATTTT
TRBJ2-3	.	.	TRBV19	CASSGWANTQYF	TGTGCCAGTTCTGGGTGGGCGAATACGCAGTATTTT
TRBJ2-3	.	.	TRBV28	CASSSSGMGPDTQYF	TGTGCCAGCAGTTCTTCCGGGATGGGCCCAGATACGCAGTATTTT
TRBJ2-5	once	TRBD2	TRBV6-2/TRBV6-3	CASSLAGLTRETQYF	TGTGCCAGCAGTCTAGCGGGACTGACCCGAGAGACCCAGTACTTC
TRBJ2-7	.	.	TRBV7-9	CASSLGFVGYSYEQYF	TGTGCCAGCAGCTTAGGCTTCGTGGGGTACTCCTACGAGCAGTACTTC
TRBJ2-7	.	TRBD1	TRBV7-2	CASSLRGQGIVHEQYF	TGTGCCAGCAGCTTAAGGGGACAGGGGATTGTCCACGAGCAGTACTTC
TRBJ2-3	.	.	TRBV3-1/TRBV3-2	CASSQGFDTQYF	TGTGCCAGCAGCCAGGGTTTCGATACGCAGTATTTT
TRBJ2-7	once	.	TRBV5-5	CASSLPGGRDEQYF	TGTGCCAGCAGCTTGCCGGGGGGCAGGGATGAGCAGTACTTC
TRBJ2-1	once	TRBD1	TRBV7-9	CASSLWIGTAYNEQFF	TGTGCCAGCAGCTTATGGATAGGGACAGCCTACAATGAGCAGTTCTTC
TRBJ1-1	.	.	TRBV2	CASRKTGPGTEAFF	TGTGCCAGCAGAAAGACAGGTCCCGGCACTGAAGCTTTCTTT
TRBJ2-1	few	.	TRBV6-6	CASSQTGQRGAEQFF	TGTGCCAGCAGTCAGACCGGACAGAGAGGAGCTGAGCAGTTCTTC
TRBJ2-5	few	.	TRBV30	CAWMSWRRHGTQYF	TGTGCCTGGATGTCCTGGCGGAGACATGGGACCCAGTACTTC
TRBJ2-2	.	.	TRBV7-2	CASSLGDVGELFF	TGTGCCAGCAGCTTAGGGGACGTCGGGGAGCTGTTTTTT
TRBJ2-7	once	.	TRBV27	CASSLSTSYEQYF	TGTGCCAGCAGTTTATCCACCAGTTACGAGCAGTACTTC
TRBJ2-1	.	TRBD2	TRBV3-1/TRBV3-2	CASSQVTSGVSSYNEQFF	TGTGCCAGCAGCCAAGTGACTAGCGGGGTAAGCTCCTACAATGAGCAGTTCTTC
TRBJ2-1	.	TRBD2	TRBV7-2	CASSLGLADNEQFF	TGTGCCAGCAGCTTAGGGCTAGCGGACAATGAGCAGTTCTTC
TRBJ2-7	.	TRBD2	TRBV9	CASSGSGGVSEQYF	TGTGCCAGCAGCGGTAGCGGGGGGGTTTCCGAGCAGTACTTC
TRBJ1-1	few	.	TRBV20-1	CSASSGMNTEAFF	TGCAGTGCTAGTTCTGGGATGAACACTGAAGCTTTCTTT
TRBJ2-7	.	TRBD2	TRBV7-2	CASSLVLAGAAEQYF	TGTGCCAGCAGCTTAGTCCTAGCGGGAGCAGCCGAGCAGTACTTC
TRBJ2-7	.	.	TRBV6-5	CASALENSYEQYF	TGTGCCAGCGCGCTCGAGAACTCCTACGAGCAGTACTTC
TRBJ1-6	.	.	TRBV27	CASSLLSRQVSSYNSPLHF	TGTGCCAGCAGTTTATTATCCAGGCAGGTCAGCTCCTATAATTCACCCCTCCACTTT
TRBJ2-7	.	.	TRBV30	CAWSAGSGAYEQYF	TGTGCCTGGAGCGCCGGCTCGGGGGCCTACGAGCAGTACTTC